What follows are 17 T cell receptor beta chains derived from one specimen sequenced in a study of PD-L1 blockade in urothelial cancer. Clones were read by immunoSEQ multiplex PCR, and TCRdb kept only the in-frame ones, dropping some. The data hold some 50,000 clones, with approximately 90% observed a single time. Time point meaning: pretreatment peripheral blood. This material consisted of PBMCs, taken around atezolizumab (anti-PD-L1) treatment. These receptors were obtained from an older woman with urothelial cancer.

V is TRBV5-6 and J is TRBJ2-7, with D unclear. Between the trimmed V and J ends, which lost 3 bases and 6 bases, there was a span of 7 bases. CDR3 length: 11 residues. Germline CDR1 is SGHDT and CDR2 is YYEEEE. CDR3 nucleotides: TGTGCCAGCAGCTCGGAGTTCGAGCAGTACTTC. Its translation is CASSSEFEQYF.

V is TRBV5-6 and J is TRBJ1-4, with D uncertain. V lost 2 bases, J lost 8 bases, and 10 bases lay in between. Per the germline V gene, CDR1 is SGHDT and CDR2 is YYEEEE. The CDR3 contains 13 residues. CDR3 bases: TGTGCCAGCAGCTTTTATACGGGAGAAAAACTGTTTTTT. It is translated as CASSFYTGEKLFF.

The chain uses TRBV18 and TRBJ1-5; 8 nucleotides agree with TRBD1. Germline CDR1 reads KGHSH; CDR2 reads LQKENI. The CDR3 runs to 15 residues. V shed 5 bases, J shed 2 bases, and the junction held 5 bases outside the gene matches. The CDR3 DNA is TGTGCCAGCTCATCGACAGGGGAGGGCAATCAGCCCCAGCATTTT. Amino acids: CASSSTGEGNQPQHF. Variable domain in full (rest from reference TRBV18 and TRBJ1-5): NAGVMQNPRHLVRRRGQEARLRCSPMKGHSHVYWYRQLPEEGLKFMVYLQKENIIDESGMPKERFSAEFPKEGPSILRIQQVVRGDSAAYFCASSSTGEGNQPQHFGDGTRLSIL.

This clone was found once. V is TRBV10-3 and J is TRBJ2-5; tentatively, D is TRBD2 (6 bases). The CDR3 is 14 amino acids. Trimming removed 3 bases at V and 1 base at J, with 9 bases between. Germline lookup yields CDR1 ENHRY and CDR2 SYGVKD. The CDR3 reads CAISETGSQETQYF. CDR3 bases: TGTGCCATCAGTGAAACCGGGAGCCAAGAGACCCAGTACTTC.

J is TRBJ2-3 and V is TRBV5-6, with D perhaps matching TRBD2 (6 bases). Germline lookup yields CDR1 SGHDT and CDR2 YYEEEE. V was cut by 4 bases and J by 10 bases, with 13 bases left in between. This CDR3 contains 12 residues. CDR3 nucleotides: TGTGCCAGCAGCCCACGTCGGGGGTCGCAGTATTTT. This codes for CASSPRRGSQYF.

The gene calls are TRBV7-8 and TRBJ2-2; perhaps TRBD2 as D (6 bases). Trimming removed 3 bases from V and 6 bases from J, with 14 bases in between. The germline gives CDR1 SGHVS, CDR2 FQNEAQ. This CDR3 has 15 residues. DNA of the CDR3: TGTGCCAGCAGCTTCTTGGGGGGTTCCCCCGGGGAGCTGTTTTTT. This encodes CASSFLGGSPGELFF.

The rearrangement uses TRBV12-1 and TRBJ1-5; the table's D gene call, TRBD1, was not cross checked with the DNA. TRBV12-1 is designated a pseudogene. This CDR3 region has 16 residues. The CDR3 is CASKRGRVLSNQPQHF. CDR3 bases: TGTGCCAGCAAGAGGGGGCGAGTACTTAGCAATCAGCCCCAGCATTTT.

This rearrangement joins TRBV5-1 to TRBJ2-3; 11 bases fit TRBD2. Germline CDR1 reads SGHRS; CDR2 reads YFSETQ. J was trimmed by 0 bases and V by 4 bases; bases with no gene match: 13. This CDR3 is 19 amino acids long. In DNA, the CDR3 is TGCGCCAGCAGCGTGGATCCGGGACTAGCGGCTCCTAGCACAGATACGCAGTATTTT. It specifies CASSVDPGLAAPSTDTQYF.

This rearrangement joins TRBV7-9 to TRBJ1-2; 7 bases match TRBD1. V lost 4 bases to trimming and J lost 8 bases; unmatched junction nucleotides: 4. CDR1 SEHNR and CDR2 FQNEAQ come from the germline V gene (reference sequence). There are 12 residues in the CDR3. The CDR3 here is CASSSGQRGYTF. The CDR3 coding sequence is TGTGCCAGCAGCTCGGGACAGCGGGGCTACACCTTC.

The chain combines TRBV7-2 with TRBJ2-5, with 7 nucleotides matching TRBD1. With V trimmed by 5 bases and J by 11 bases, 8 bases remained unmatched. The CDR3 runs to 12 residues. CDR1 is SGHTA and CDR2 is FQGNSA in the germline V gene. In DNA form, the CDR3 reads TGTGCCAGCAGCCCCCAGGGGGTTATGCAGTACTTC. Protein: CASSPQGVMQYF. The full variable domain, rest sourced from reference TRBV7-2 and TRBJ2-5, is GAGVSQSPSNKVTEKGKDVELRCDPISGHTALYWYRQSLGQGLEFLIYFQGNSAPDKSGLPSDRFSAERTGGSVSTLTIQRTQQEDSAVYLCASSPQGVMQYFGPGTRLLVL.

The V call is TRBV4-2, the J call TRBJ1-1; the match to TRBD1 covers 7 bases. This CDR3 has 13 residues. V dropped 4 bases and J dropped 4; count of bases not matched to a gene: 3. Germline V gives CDR1 LGHNA, CDR2 YNFKEQ. The CDR3 DNA is TGTGCCAGCAGCCGCACAGGGGTCACTGAAGCTTTCTTT. It specifies CASSRTGVTEAFF.

This sequence joins TRBV19 and TRBJ2-5; a possible D gene is TRBD2 (6 bases). The CDR3 contains 14 residues. CDR1 and CDR2 (germline): LNHDA, SQIVND (reference sequence). The V end lost 6 bases, the J end lost 7 bases, and 18 bases lay between the germline ends. The CDR3 DNA reads as TGTGCCAGTAGCCCAATCGGACTACCCAGGACCCAGTACTTC. Its protein product is CASSPIGLPRTQYF.

The chain recombines TRBV7-9 with TRBJ2-5, with 11 bases matching TRBD2. Losses at the gene ends were 1 base for V and 5 bases for J; bases not matched to a gene: 3. This CDR3 contains 15 residues. Germline CDR1 reads SEHNR; CDR2 reads FQNEAQ (reference sequence). The CDR3 loop is CASSLVAGGPETQYF. DNA for the CDR3: TGTGCCAGCAGCTTAGTAGCGGGGGGGCCCGAGACCCAGTACTTC.

The V call is TRBV7-3, the J call TRBJ1-1, with 7 bases fitting TRBD1. V shed 2 bases, J shed 2 bases, and the junction held 2 bases outside the gene matches. Germline CDR1 and CDR2: SGHTA and FQGTGA. There are 14 residues in the CDR3. CDR3 sequence reads: CASSLLGGNTEAFF. The DNA for the CDR3 is TGTGCCAGCAGCTTATTAGGGGGCAACACTGAAGCTTTCTTT.

The chain carries TRBV5-4 and TRBJ1-3; D is uncertain. The germline V and J ends were trimmed by 0 bases and 3 bases, with 10 bases remaining between them. The CDR3 has 15 residues. Per the germline V gene, CDR1 is SGHNT and CDR2 is YYREEE (reference sequence). Here the CDR3 reads CASSLATDRGNTIYF. CDR3 bases: TGTGCCAGCAGCTTGGCCACAGATCGTGGAAACACCATATATTTT.

The chain uses TRBV5-6 and TRBJ2-5, with 7 bases aligning to TRBD2. From germline, CDR1 is SGHDT and CDR2 YYEEEE. J was trimmed by 4 bases and V by 4 bases; bases with no gene match: 4. The CDR3 has 13 amino acids. This chain's CDR3 is CASSPGRGETQYF. CDR3 coding DNA: TGTGCCAGCAGCCCGGGGAGGGGAGAGACCCAGTACTTC.

V and J are TRBV6-5 and TRBJ1-2; no reliable D call. Trimming removed 4 bases from V and 1 base from J, with 13 bases in between. Germline CDR1 is MNHEY and CDR2 is SVGAGI. The CDR3 loop spans 15 amino acids. The chain's CDR3 is CASSSYSTYNYGYTF. CDR3 nucleotides: TGTGCCAGCAGTTCCTACAGTACCTATAACTATGGCTACACCTTC.